This T cell receptor (beta chain) was found in a study of siplizumab effects on memory and regulatory T cells (dated by TCRdb to the late 2010s). Study-wide context: The study looked at the effect of siplizumab, an anti-CD2 antibody, on alloreactive T-cell subsets in allogeneic mixed lymphocyte reactions made from human PBMCs.

The germline V gene (reference sequence) yields SEHNR for CDR1 and FQNEAQ for CDR2. CDR3 length: 13 amino acids, cysteine to phenylalanine. The only DNA kept is the CDR3, 39 bases in frame from the first base. Trimming removed 1 base from V and 8 bases from J, leaving 11 bases between the germline ends. Sorted unstimulated T cells and proliferating T cells recovered from mixed lymphocyte reactions were subjected to TCRbeta CDR3 sequencing. Fresh whole blood from about eleven HLA-typed healthy donors served as the source for isolating PBMCs. To map where alloreactive clones came from, CD4+ regulatory T cells in the unstimulated state were FACS-sorted. Summary of the overall study and its limitations: Among mappable alloreactive CD4+ clones, an average Treg-derived fraction of roughly 71% was observed with siplizumab, compared with less than 35% in control reactions. Siplizumab significantly reduced the cumulative frequency of alloreactive sequences traceable to unstimulated CD4+ memory T cells. Greater diversity appeared to be present in unstimulated naive T cells than in memory T cells, and a substantial contribution to the alloresponse seemed to be made by naive cells. Because sequences at frequencies below about 10^-5 were poorly captured, only a minor fraction of alloreactive clones could be mapped back to unstimulated subsets. A naive or memory phenotype could not be assigned to roughly 80-95% of proliferating CD4+ or CD8+ clones. Whether proliferating Tregs from siplizumab cultures actually had suppressive function was not functionally confirmed.

Library preparation used the immunoSEQ multiplex PCR assay. Around 94,000 TCR templates per sample were assayed on the deep sequencing platform. Genomic DNA extracted from sorted T cells was used for TCRbeta CDR3 sequencing. Per the authors' processing: The R programming language was used for clonal analysis of TCRbeta CDR3 data. Alloreactive CD4+ and CD8+ clones were defined by comparing unstimulated samples with post-reaction CFSE-low samples. By matching sequences to the repertoires of sorted unstimulated Treg and non-Treg cells, each alloreactive CD4+ clone was assigned a regulatory or non-regulatory origin. TCRdb's version of the immuneACCESS table is confined to in-frame rearrangements and falls short of the full clone set. An unresolved V gene accounts for under half of the shortfall where checked; the remainder is of unknown origin. That table furnishes V, J and clone size, whereas the DNA furnished D and trimming. Recorded for this sample are tens of thousands of clones; about 87% of them occurred a single time. Of the sample, 1.5% to 2% is held by the ten largest clones.

Of note for this clone: What this receptor recognizes is not known. No much larger clone is present one base from it, and per-base qualities are unavailable.

The receptor chain draws on TRBV7-9 and TRBJ1-1, with the D gene call left open. Material: Tregs sorted from blood. The receptor's source is a human donor in good health. In nucleotides, the sequence is TGTGCCAGCAGCTTAGTACCTGGAGGAGAAGCTTTCTTT. This codes for CASSLVPGGEAFF. Reference TRBV7-9 and TRBJ1-1 genes cover what lies past the CDR3, so the full variable domain is DTGVSQNPRHKITKRGQNVTFRCDPISEHNRLYWYRQTLGQGPEFLTYFQNEAQLEKSRLLSDRFSAERPKGSFSTLEIQRTEQGDSAMYLCASSLVPGGEAFFGQGTRLTVV.